The sequence of this T cell receptor beta chain was determined in a study of blood T cell repertoires in COVID-19. Here immunoSEQ multiplex PCR was the method, and the copy in TCRdb shows in-frame clones only, minus some. The sample consists of 140,000 or so clones, 70% to 80% of them appearing once. V lost 10 bases, J lost 1 base, and 11 bases lay in between. The length of the CDR3 is 13 residues. CDR1 is ENHRY, CDR2 SYGVKD, per germline. This sequence joins TRBV10-3 and TRBJ2-1, with D maybe TRBD1 (6 bases). The sequence came from a woman aged 70-85 years with COVID-19, enrolled during active disease. What was sequenced was peripheral blood. The CDR3 region has the DNA TGTGCCACCACAGGGATATCCTACAATGAGCAGTTCTTC. This codes for CATTGISYNEQFF.